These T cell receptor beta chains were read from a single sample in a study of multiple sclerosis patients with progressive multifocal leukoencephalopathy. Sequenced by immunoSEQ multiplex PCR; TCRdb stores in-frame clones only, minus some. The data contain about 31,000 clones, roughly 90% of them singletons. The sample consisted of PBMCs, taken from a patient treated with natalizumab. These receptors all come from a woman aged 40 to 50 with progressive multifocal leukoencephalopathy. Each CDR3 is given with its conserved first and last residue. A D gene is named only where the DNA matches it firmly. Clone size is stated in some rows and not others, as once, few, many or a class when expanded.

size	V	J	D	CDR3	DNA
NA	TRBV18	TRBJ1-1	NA	CASSPRQGGNTEAFF	TGTGCCAGCTCACCGAGGCAGGGAGGGAACACTGAAGCTTTCTTT
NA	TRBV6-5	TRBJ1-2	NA	CASTPLPPGTQGYTF	TGTGCCAGCACCCCCCTGCCTCCGGGCACGCAGGGCTACACCTTC
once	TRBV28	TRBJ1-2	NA	CASSPGNYGYTF	TGTGCCAGCAGTCCAGGGAACTATGGCTACACCTTC
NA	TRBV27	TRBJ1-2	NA	CASRRQTNYGYTF	TGTGCCAGCAGGCGACAAACAAACTATGGCTACACCTTC
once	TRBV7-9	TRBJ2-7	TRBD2	CASSSTGEGHEQYF	TGTGCCAGCAGTTCGACGGGGGAGGGGCACGAGCAGTACTTC
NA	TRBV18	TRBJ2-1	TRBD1	CASSSTAGTAYNEQFF	TGTGCCAGCTCATCGACCGCCGGGACAGCCTACAATGAGCAGTTCTTC
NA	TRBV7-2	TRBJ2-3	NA	CASSLKRGMDTQYF	TGTGCCAGCAGCTTAAAAAGGGGGATGGATACGCAGTATTTT
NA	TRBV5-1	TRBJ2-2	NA	CASSLNTGELFF	TGCGCCAGCAGCCTAAATACCGGGGAGCTGTTTTTT
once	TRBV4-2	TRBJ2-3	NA	CASSVGGGGTDTQYF	TGTGCCAGCTCCGTCGGGGGAGGCGGCACAGATACGCAGTATTTT
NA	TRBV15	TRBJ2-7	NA	CATSSRSGSHEQYF	TGTGCCACCAGCAGTCGATCGGGCTCGCACGAGCAGTACTTC
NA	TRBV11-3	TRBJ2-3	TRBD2	CASSLRGGDTDTQYF	TGTGCCAGCAGCCTCCGGGGGGGAGACACAGATACGCAGTATTTT
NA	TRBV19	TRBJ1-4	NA	CASIKESGGEKLFF	TGTGCCAGTATCAAAGAGTCCGGAGGAGAAAAACTGTTTTTT
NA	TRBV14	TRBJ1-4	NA	CASSQGRRRRNEKLFF	TGTGCCAGCAGCCAGGGACGACGGCGGCGGAATGAAAAACTGTTTTTT
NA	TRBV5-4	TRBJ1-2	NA	CASSQYGQYIGYTF	TGTGCCAGCAGCCAGTACGGACAGTATATTGGCTACACCTTC
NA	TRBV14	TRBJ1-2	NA	CASRRGGGYGYTF	TGTGCCAGCCGTCGAGGGGGGGGCTATGGCTACACCTTC
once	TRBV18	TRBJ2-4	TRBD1	CASSPPGQGGKNIQYF	TGTGCCAGCTCACCCCCGGGACAGGGGGGCAAAAACATTCAGTACTTC
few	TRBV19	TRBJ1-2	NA	CASRSYGYTF	TGTGCCAGTAGGAGTTACGGCTACACCTTC
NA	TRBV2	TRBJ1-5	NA	CASSEPLGGQPQHF	TGTGCCAGCAGTGAACCCCTGGGGGGTCAGCCCCAGCATTTT
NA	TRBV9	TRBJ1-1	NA	CASSVAGSRDTEAFF	TGTGCCAGCAGCGTAGCGGGAAGTAGGGACACTGAAGCTTTCTTT
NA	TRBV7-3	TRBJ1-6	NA	CASSLVADSPLHF	TGTGCCAGCAGCTTAGTTGCTGATTCACCCCTCCACTTT
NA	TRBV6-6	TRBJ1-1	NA	CASSSRGGNTEAFF	TGTGCCAGCAGTTCAAGGGGGGGGAACACTGAAGCTTTCTTT
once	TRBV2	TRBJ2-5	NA	CASSGGVRETQYF	TGTGCCAGCAGCGGCGGGGTTCGGGAGACCCAGTACTTC
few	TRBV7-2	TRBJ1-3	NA	CASSLGGANTIYF	TGTGCCAGCAGCTTAGGAGGGGCAAACACCATATATTTT
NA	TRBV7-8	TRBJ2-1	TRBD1	CASSLRTGAGDNEQFF	TGTGCCAGCAGCCTAAGGACAGGGGCGGGAGACAATGAGCAGTTCTTC
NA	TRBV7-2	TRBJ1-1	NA	CASSLAPRENTEAFF	TGTGCCAGCAGCTTAGCGCCCAGGGAGAACACTGAAGCTTTCTTT
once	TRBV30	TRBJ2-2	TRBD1	CAGTLDRDGTGELFF	TGTGCCGGAACTCTGGACAGGGACGGCACCGGGGAGCTGTTTTTT
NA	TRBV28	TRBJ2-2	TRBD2	CASRLAGDTGELFF	TGTGCCAGCAGACTAGCGGGAGACACCGGGGAGCTGTTTTTT
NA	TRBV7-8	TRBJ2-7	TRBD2	CASSFGGRASNEQYF	TGTGCCAGCAGCTTTGGCGGGAGGGCCTCCAACGAGCAGTACTTC
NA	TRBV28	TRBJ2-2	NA	CASENRNTGELFF	TGTGCCAGCGAGAACAGGAACACCGGGGAGCTGTTTTTT
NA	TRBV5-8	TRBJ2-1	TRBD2	CASSRPIAGGNNEQFF	TGTGCCAGCAGCCGGCCCATAGCGGGGGGTAATAATGAGCAGTTCTTC
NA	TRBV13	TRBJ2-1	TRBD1	CASSLAHRGTPNEQFF	TGTGCCAGCAGCTTAGCCCACAGGGGGACCCCCAATGAGCAGTTCTTC
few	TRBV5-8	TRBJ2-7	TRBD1	CASSSIRGRYEQYF	TGTGCCAGCAGCTCTATCAGGGGGCGGTACGAGCAGTACTTC
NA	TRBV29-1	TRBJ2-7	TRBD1	CSVEDRGSSYEQYF	TGCAGCGTTGAGGACAGGGGAAGCTCCTACGAGCAGTACTTC
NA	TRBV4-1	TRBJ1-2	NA	CASSHRGPSYGYTF	TGCGCCAGCAGCCACCGAGGCCCAAGCTATGGCTACACCTTC
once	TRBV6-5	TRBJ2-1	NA	CASRASESSYNEQFF	TGTGCCAGCAGGGCTAGCGAAAGCTCCTACAATGAGCAGTTCTTC
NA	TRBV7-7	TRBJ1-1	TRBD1	CASSSDRDSEAFF	TGTGCCAGCAGCTCAGACCGGGACAGCGAAGCTTTCTTT
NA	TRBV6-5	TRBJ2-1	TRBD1	CASSLASGGHYNEQFF	TGTGCCAGCAGTTTGGCGTCAGGGGGACACTACAATGAGCAGTTCTTC
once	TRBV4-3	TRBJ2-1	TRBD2	CASSQEKAGGGQGQFF	TGCGCCAGCAGCCAAGAGAAGGCGGGAGGGGGGCAGGGGCAGTTCTTC
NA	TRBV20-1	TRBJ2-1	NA	CSAYRGEQFF	TGCAGTGCCTATAGAGGTGAGCAGTTCTTC
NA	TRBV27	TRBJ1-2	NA	CASRQGLYGYTF	TGTGCCAGCAGACAGGGACTGTATGGCTACACCTTC
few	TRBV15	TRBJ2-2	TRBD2	CATSPGGADTGELFF	TGTGCCACCAGCCCCGGGGGGGCAGACACCGGGGAGCTGTTTTTT
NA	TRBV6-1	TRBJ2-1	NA	CASKPGTGSYNEQFF	TGTGCCAGCAAACCCGGGACTGGCTCCTACAATGAGCAGTTCTTC
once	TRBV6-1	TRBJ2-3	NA	CASSEMEGGTDTQYF	TGTGCCAGCAGTGAAATGGAGGGCGGGACAGATACGCAGTATTTT
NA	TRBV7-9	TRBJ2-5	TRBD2	CASSLDGTSGYQETQYF	TGTGCCAGCAGCTTAGATGGGACTAGCGGATACCAAGAGACCCAGTACTTC
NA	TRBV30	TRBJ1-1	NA	CAWKSPNTEAFF	TGTGCCTGGAAATCCCCGAACACTGAAGCTTTCTTT